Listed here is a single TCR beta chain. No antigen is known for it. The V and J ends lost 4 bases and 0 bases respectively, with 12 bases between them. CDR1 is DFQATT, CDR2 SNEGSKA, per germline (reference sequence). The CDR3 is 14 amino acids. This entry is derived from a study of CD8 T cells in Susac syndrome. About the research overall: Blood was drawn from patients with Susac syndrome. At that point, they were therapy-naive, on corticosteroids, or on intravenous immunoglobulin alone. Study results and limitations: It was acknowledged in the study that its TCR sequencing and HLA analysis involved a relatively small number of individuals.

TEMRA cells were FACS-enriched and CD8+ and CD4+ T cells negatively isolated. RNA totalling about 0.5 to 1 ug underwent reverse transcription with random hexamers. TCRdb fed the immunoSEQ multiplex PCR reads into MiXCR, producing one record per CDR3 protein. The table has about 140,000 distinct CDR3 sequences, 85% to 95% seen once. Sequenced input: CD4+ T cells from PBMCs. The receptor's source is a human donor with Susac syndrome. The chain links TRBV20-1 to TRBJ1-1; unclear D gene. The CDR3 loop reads CSANYGHMNTEAFF. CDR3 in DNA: TGCAGTGCTAATTACGGGCATATGAACACTGAAGCTTTCTTT.